The next 5 T cell receptor beta chains were all read from a single sample in a study of radiotherapy plus CTLA-4 blockade in lung cancer. This table comes from immunoSEQ multiplex PCR, and its TCRdb copy is limited to in-frame clones, with some not included. Among tens of thousands of clones listed, more than 70% were seen once. The source material was peripheral blood, sampled from a patient treated with radiotherapy plus ipilimumab. The receptors here all came from a human donor with non-small cell lung cancer whose response to radiotherapy plus ipilimumab could not be evaluated.

The rearrangement links TRBV6-5 to TRBJ2-7; the match to TRBD2 covers 13 bases. Germline-derived CDR1 and CDR2 are MNHEY and SVGAGI. This CDR3 is 15 amino acids long. V was clipped by 5 bases and J by 3 bases; unmatched bases: 4. CDR3 coding DNA: TGTGCCAGCAGTACGTGGACTAGCGGGAGCTACGAGCAGTACTTC. Translation: CASSTWTSGSYEQYF.

The rearrangement links TRBV6-6 to TRBJ1-5; 7 nucleotides line up with TRBD1. The ends lost 6 bases at V and 5 bases at J; junction bases unmatched: 4. Per germline, CDR1 MNHNY and CDR2 SVGAGI (reference sequence). There are 13 residues in the CDR3. For the CDR3, the DNA is TGTGCCAGCAGCCGGGACAGAGATCAGCCCCAGCATTTT. Translating gives CASSRDRDQPQHF.

This clone was seen only a few times. Other DNA sequences in this sample translate to the same CDR3. The chain employs TRBV6-1 and TRBJ2-5; 7 bases are shared with TRBD2. The length of the CDR3 is 13 residues. Germline assignment: CDR1 MNHNS and CDR2 SASEGT. V shed 5 bases, J shed 5 bases, and the junction held 5 bases outside the gene matches. The CDR3 bases are TGTGCCAGCAGTTGGGGGGGTTGGGAGACCCAGTACTTC. Protein sequence: CASSWGGWETQYF.

V usage is TRBV2 and J usage is TRBJ1-5; TRBD1 matches at 7 bases. The CDR3 contains 13 residues. J gave up 4 bases and V 8 bases, and 5 bases lay outside the gene matches. Germline V CDR1 and CDR2: SNHLY, FYNNEI. The CDR3 DNA follows: TGTGCCAGCCGGGGACAGAAAAATCAGCCCCAGCATTTT. Translated: CASRGQKNQPQHF.

This chain connects TRBV30 to TRBJ1-5; D remains unclear. Germline V CDR1 and CDR2: GTSNPN, SVGIG (reference sequence). Trimming pared 0 bases from V and 6 bases from J, leaving 12 bases between. CDR3 size: 14 residues. CDR3 amino acids: CAWSVPGSPQPQHF. The CDR3 nucleotides are TGTGCCTGGAGTGTACCGGGGAGCCCTCAGCCCCAGCATTTT.